These T cell receptor beta chains were read from a single sample in a study of control samples from healthy donors and cancer patients. Method: immunoSEQ multiplex PCR; TCRdb's copy keeps in-frame clones and lacks some. The table lists approximately 85,000 clones, roughly nine tenths of them singletons, with 7.6% in the top ten. The sequencing input was blood. These receptors all stem from a woman in her sixties in good health. Each CDR3 is given with its conserved first and last residue. D genes are given only for firm matches. Expanded clones are given a class, and other clones once, few, many or no size at all.

v_gene,j_gene,d_gene,abundance,CDR3nt,CDR3aa
TRBV5-4,TRBJ1-2,-,-,TGTGCCAGCAGCTTGGGGCAGCAATACACCTTC,CASSLGQQYTF
TRBV29-1,TRBJ1-5,TRBD1,few,TGCAGCGTCTGGACAGGTGGGAATCAGCCCCAGCATTTT,CSVWTGGNQPQHF
TRBV7-2,TRBJ1-4,-,-,TGTGCCAGCAGCCTAGATGGGGGCAGGGGATATGAAAAACTGTTTTTT,CASSLDGGRGYEKLFF
TRBV24-1,TRBJ1-1,-,few,TGTGCCACCAGTGACCCTAATCCCGGGGAAGCTTTCTTT,CATSDPNPGEAFF
TRBV20-1,TRBJ2-7,-,-,TGCAGTGCTAGTTCGGCGACTACGTCCTACGAGCAGTACTTC,CSASSATTSYEQYF
TRBV18,TRBJ2-1,TRBD2,once,TGTGCCAGCTCACCACGCCTAGCGGGAGATACCTACAATGAGCAGTTCTTC,CASSPRLAGDTYNEQFF
TRBV28,TRBJ1-2,TRBD1,once,TGTGCCAGCAGGTTGGACAGGGTTAATGTGGGCTACACCTTC,CASRLDRVNVGYTF
TRBV30,TRBJ1-2,-,-,TGTGCCTGGAGTTTAGGGAGAGGCTACACCTTC,CAWSLGRGYTF
TRBV5-1,TRBJ1-1,-,few,TGCGCCAGCAGCTTGCAGGGGAACACTGAAGCTTTCTTT,CASSLQGNTEAFF
TRBV9,TRBJ2-5,-,-,TGTGCCAGCAGCTCGGGGATCCAAGAGACCCAGTACTTC,CASSSGIQETQYF
TRBV7-9,TRBJ1-1,-,-,TGTGCCAGCAGCGCCCAAGGGGACACTGAAGCTTTCTTT,CASSAQGDTEAFF
TRBV4-1,TRBJ1-2,TRBD1,few,TGCGCCAGCAGCGGGAGTAGGGGGCTCGGCGGCTACACCTTC,CASSGSRGLGGYTF
TRBV7-2,TRBJ2-6,TRBD2,-,TGTGCCAGCAGCTTAGGCGGGAGCCTCTCTGGGGCCAACGTCCTGACTTTC,CASSLGGSLSGANVLTF
TRBV28,TRBJ2-1,TRBD2,-,TGTGCCAGCAGTCCCCTAGCGGGAGGGTTGGGCAATGAGCAGTTCTTC,CASSPLAGGLGNEQFF
TRBV5-6,TRBJ1-1,-,-,TGTGCCAGCAGCCCTGAACGAAGGGGGACTGAAGCTTTCTTT,CASSPERRGTEAFF
TRBV6-5,TRBJ2-6,-,once,TGTGCCAGCCGTCTGGGGGGCTTTGGGGCCAACGTCCTGACTTTC,CASRLGGFGANVLTF
TRBV6-4,TRBJ1-1,-,-,TGTGCCAGCAGTGACGGGGGAGCGGCTTTCTTT,CASSDGGAAFF
TRBV27,TRBJ1-2,-,-,TGTGCCAGCAGATTGACGGATGACTATGGCTACACCTTC,CASRLTDDYGYTF
TRBV15,TRBJ2-7,TRBD1,-,TGTGCCACCAGCAGACTTCCATCCGGGACAGGGGGTTCCTACGAGCAGTACTTC,CATSRLPSGTGGSYEQYF
TRBV25-1,TRBJ2-1,TRBD2,-,TGTGCCAGCAGTGGATGGACGGGAGGGCCCAATGAGCAGTTCTTC,CASSGWTGGPNEQFF
TRBV19,TRBJ1-1,-,-,TGTGCCAGTAGTACCCCAGCAAACACTGAAGCTTTCTTT,CASSTPANTEAFF
TRBV14,TRBJ2-1,-,-,TGTGCCAGCAGCCAAGAAGTTCGCTCTGAGCAGTTCTTC,CASSQEVRSEQFF
TRBV10-3,TRBJ2-1,TRBD1,-,TGTGCCATCAGGGAACCGGGACAGGGGGATAATGAGCAGTTCTTC,CAIREPGQGDNEQFF
TRBV2,TRBJ2-5,-,-,TGTGCCAGCAGTGTGGCGGGTAGTGTGGAGACCCAGTACTTC,CASSVAGSVETQYF
TRBV5-4,TRBJ2-7,TRBD2,-,TGTGCCAGCAGCTTGACGGCTAGCGGTCCCTACGAGCAGTACTTC,CASSLTASGPYEQYF
TRBV4-3,TRBJ1-2,-,-,TGCGCCAGCAGCCAAGATATAGGAATGAACTATGGCTACACCTTC,CASSQDIGMNYGYTF
TRBV30,TRBJ2-7,TRBD2,-,TGTGCCTGGAGTGGCTCCGGGGGGGCGGGCGAGCAGTACTTC,CAWSGSGGAGEQYF